One and the same sample provided the 28 T cell receptor beta chains below, sequenced in a study of blood T cell repertoires in COVID-19. Sequenced by immunoSEQ multiplex PCR; TCRdb stores in-frame clones only, minus some. The table records 150,000 to 200,000 clones, around 79% of them present only once. Sequencing was performed on peripheral blood. The receptors derive from a man between 60 and 75 years old with active or convalescent COVID-19.

The chain couples TRBV9 to TRBJ2-5; 9 nucleotides agree with TRBD2. The CDR3 covers 15 residues. V was clipped by 0 bases and J by 3 bases; unmatched bases: 3. The germline CDR1 and CDR2 sequences are SGDLS and YYNGEE. DNA of the CDR3: TGTGCCAGCAGCGTAGAGGCGGGAGGGAAAGAGACCCAGTACTTC. Amino acids: CASSVEAGGKETQYF.

This clone was counted a few times. This chain uses TRBV2 with TRBJ1-5; D remains ambiguous. Trimming left V 2 bases short and J 5 bases short, with 10 bases between. CDR3 length: 14 amino acids. Germline-derived CDR1 and CDR2 are SNHLY and FYNNEI. CDR3 sequence (DNA): TGTGCCAGCAGTGAACGGGGTTTCGATCAGCCCCAGCATTTT. Protein: CASSERGFDQPQHF.

This clone was observed a few times. This rearrangement joins TRBV6-5 to TRBJ2-1, with 8 bases matching TRBD2. The CDR3 is made up of 15 amino acids. Germline loops: CDR1 MNHEY, CDR2 SVGAGI. J gave up 5 bases and V 0 bases, and 3 bases lay outside the gene matches. This chain's CDR3 is CASSYSGGRNNEQFF. The CDR3 DNA reads TGTGCCAGCAGTTACTCGGGCGGGAGGAACAATGAGCAGTTCTTC.

This chain connects TRBV7-9 to TRBJ2-3, with TRBD2 matching over 12 bases. CDR3 length equals 15 residues. In germline, CDR1 is SEHNR, CDR2 FQNEAQ (reference sequence). V gave up 1 base and J gave up 4 bases; unmatched junction bases: 0. CDR3 residues: CASSLGLAGADTQYF. The CDR3 DNA follows: TGTGCCAGCAGCTTAGGACTAGCGGGAGCAGATACGCAGTATTTT. Variable domain in full (rest from reference TRBV7-9 and TRBJ2-3): DTGVSQNPRHKITKRGQNVTFRCDPISEHNRLYWYRQTLGQGPEFLTYFQNEAQLEKSRLLSDRFSAERPKGSFSTLEIQRTEQGDSAMYLCASSLGLAGADTQYFGPGTRLTVL.

This CDR3 reads CASSLSGPTLAGVRAGELFF. The CDR3 DNA reads as TGTGCCAGCAGCTTAAGTGGGCCCACACTAGCGGGAGTTCGAGCCGGGGAGCTGTTTTTT. V gene TRBV7-3 combines with J gene TRBJ2-2, with 11 bases identical to TRBD2. The ends lost 1 base at V and 6 bases at J; junction bases unmatched: 16. This CDR3 region has 20 residues. The V gene's germline CDR1 is SGHTA and CDR2 FQGTGA.

This CDR3 reads CASSSERDSFNSPLHF. CDR3 in DNA: TGTGCCAGTAGTTCCGAGAGGGACAGCTTTAATTCACCCCTCCACTTT. This chain connects TRBV19 to TRBJ1-6; 7 positions match TRBD1. V was pared by 5 bases and J by 6 bases, with 10 bases of the junction left unmatched. Germline V lookup: CDR1 LNHDA, CDR2 SQIVND (reference sequence). The CDR3 is made up of 16 amino acids.

This clone appeared a single time. The rearrangement joins TRBV9 to TRBJ2-3; TRBD1 matches at 8 bases. This CDR3 region has 16 residues. CDR1 is SGDLS, CDR2 YYNGEE, per germline. V shed 4 bases, J shed 0 bases, and the junction held 7 bases outside the gene matches. The CDR3 DNA follows: TGTGCCAGCAGCCCCCACAGGGGGTCGAGCACAGATACGCAGTATTTT. Protein sequence: CASSPHRGSSTDTQYF.

The chain has TRBV5-5 and TRBJ2-3, with TRBD1 matching over 8 bases. V was clipped by 0 bases and J by 7 bases; unmatched bases: 13. Germline V gene sequence: CDR1 SGHKS, CDR2 YYEKEE (reference sequence). This CDR3 contains 17 residues. In DNA, the CDR3 is TGTGCCAGCAGCTTGGGGGGGACAGGCGCTCTTTTTCATACGCAGTATTTT. It yields the protein CASSLGGTGALFHTQYF.

The rearrangement uses TRBV18 and TRBJ2-7, with TRBD1 as a possible D gene (8 bases). V was pared by 3 bases and J by 2 bases, with 23 bases between. In germline, CDR1 is KGHSH, CDR2 LQKENI. CDR3 length: 18 amino acids. The CDR3 DNA is TGTGCCAGCTCACCCGGGCGGACAGGGAGGGGGTTCACCTACGAGCAGTACTTC. Translated: CASSPGRTGRGFTYEQYF.

The CDR3 here is CASSPGLAGLYEQYF. For the CDR3, the DNA is TGTGCCAGCTCACCCGGACTAGCGGGGCTCTACGAGCAGTACTTC. The rearrangement links TRBV18 to TRBJ2-7, with 12 bases aligning to TRBD2. Per germline, CDR1 KGHSH and CDR2 LQKENI. The J segment lost 3 bases and the V segment lost 3 bases, leaving 3 bases of the junction unmatched. This CDR3 contains 15 residues.

This clone showed up just once. V usage is TRBV7-3 and J usage is TRBJ2-1; TRBD2 matches at 9 bases. Trimming cost V 6 bases and J 5 bases; bases outside gene matches: 5. CDR1 is SGHTA and CDR2 is FQGTGA in the germline V gene. CDR3 length: 14 amino acids. The CDR3 DNA follows: TGTGCCAGCAGTGTGACTAGCGGAAACAATGAGCAGTTCTTC. Protein: CASSVTSGNNEQFF. The full variable domain, in which reference TRBV7-3 and TRBJ2-1 provide the parts outside the CDR3, is GAGVSQTPSNKVTEKGKYVELRCDPISGHTALYWYRQSLGQGPEFLIYFQGTGAADDSGLPNDRFFAVRPEGSVSTLKIQRTERGDSAVYLCASSVTSGNNEQFFGPGTRLTVL.

V usage is TRBV18 and J usage is TRBJ2-7; D possibly corresponds to TRBD2 (6 bases). The germline CDR1 and CDR2 sequences are KGHSH and LQKENI. Trimming removed 1 base from V and 6 bases from J, with 13 bases in between. The length of the CDR3 is 14 residues. The DNA for the CDR3 is TGTGCCAGCTCACCACTGGACTACCCCCGCGAGCAGTACTTC. Its translation: CASSPLDYPREQYF.

The J gene is TRBJ2-2, the V gene TRBV6-5; D not certain. Germline values: CDR1 MNHEY, CDR2 SVGAGI. CDR3 size: 11 residues. V was clipped by 6 bases and J by 4 bases, with 3 bases between them. This CDR3 reads CASSLTGELFF. The DNA for the CDR3 is TGTGCCAGCAGCCTCACCGGGGAGCTGTTTTTT.

The chain recombines TRBV5-1 with TRBJ2-3; the match to TRBD2 covers 9 bases. V was clipped by 0 bases and J by 2 bases; unmatched bases: 4. Per the germline V gene, CDR1 is SGHRS and CDR2 is YFSETQ. The CDR3 is 16 residues long. CDR3 in amino acids: CASSLDGTSYTDTQYF. The CDR3 nucleotides read TGCGCCAGCAGCTTGGACGGGACTAGCTACACAGATACGCAGTATTTT.

V usage is TRBV27 and J usage is TRBJ1-5; 8 nucleotides agree with TRBD1. V was clipped by 6 bases and J by 9 bases; unmatched bases: 7. The germline V gene encodes CDR1 MNHEY and CDR2 SMNVEV (reference sequence). The CDR3 has 13 residues. CDR3 in amino acids: CASSGQGWGPQHF. DNA for the CDR3: TGTGCCAGCAGCGGACAGGGCTGGGGGCCCCAGCATTTT.

The chain combines TRBV29-1 with TRBJ1-2, with D tentatively TRBD1 (5 bases). The germline V and J ends were trimmed by 4 bases and 10 bases, with 16 bases remaining between them. The CDR3 is 12 amino acids. Looked up from germline, CDR1 is SQVTM and CDR2 is ANQGSEA. CDR3 in DNA: TGCAGCGTTGTAAGCCAGGGTTTTTTCTACACCTTC. Translating gives CSVVSQGFFYTF. Full variable domain (missing parts from reference TRBV29-1 and TRBJ1-2): SAVISQKPSRDICQRGTSLTIQCQVDSQVTMMFWYRQQPGQSLTLIATANQGSEATYESGFVIDKFPISRPNLTFSTLTVSNMSPEDSSIYLCSVVSQGFFYTFGSGTRLTVV.

The J gene is TRBJ1-1, the V gene TRBV6-5, with TRBD1 matching over 8 bases. V lost 6 bases, J lost 4 bases, and 4 bases stayed unmatched. Germline CDR1 and CDR2: MNHEY and SVGAGI. The CDR3 is made up of 13 amino acids. DNA for the CDR3: TGTGCCAGCAGGTCAGGGGGCGGCACTGAAGCTTTCTTT. Protein product: CASRSGGGTEAFF.

The chain recombines TRBV12-3 or TRBV12-4 with TRBJ2-1; D possibly corresponds to TRBD1 (7 bases). The V end was cut by 4 bases, the J end by 9 bases, with 13 bases between. The CDR3 has 13 amino acids. The CDR3 spells CASSSGQEGEQFF. CDR3 bases: TGTGCCAGCAGTTCCGGACAGGAGGGTGAGCAGTTCTTC.

The V and J genes are TRBV29-1 and TRBJ1-4; 9 bases line up with TRBD1. Germline values: CDR1 SQVTM, CDR2 ANQGSEA. V lost 6 bases and J lost 2; bases outside the gene matches: 4. The CDR3 loop spans 14 amino acids. The CDR3 sequence: CSVNTGGTNEKLFF. The CDR3 bases are TGCAGCGTCAACACAGGGGGCACTAATGAAAAACTGTTTTTT.

The CDR3 is CASSRTGLADYEQYF. CDR3 sequence (DNA): TGTGCCAGCAGCCGGACGGGACTAGCGGACTACGAGCAGTACTTC. The chain combines TRBV6-2 or TRBV6-3 with TRBJ2-7, with 11 positions matching TRBD2. Losses at the gene ends were 6 bases for V and 3 bases for J; bases not matched to a gene: 7. The CDR3 length is 15 residues. CDR1 is MNHEY and CDR2 is SVGEGT in the germline V gene.

This clone appeared a single time. The genes are TRBV10-3 and TRBJ1-5; D remains ambiguous. This CDR3 region has 15 residues. Trimming cost V 3 bases and J 1 base, with 10 bases left between them. Germline CDR1 ENHRY, CDR2 SYGVKD. This chain's CDR3 is CAISEYAESNQPQHF. CDR3 DNA sequence: TGTGCCATCAGTGAATACGCGGAAAGCAATCAGCCCCAGCATTTT.

This clone has just one count. The rearrangement uses TRBV25-1 and TRBJ2-7; D gene ambiguous. Trimming removed 4 bases at V and 8 bases at J, with 12 bases between. This CDR3 comprises 12 residues. Germline CDR1 is MGHDK and CDR2 is SYGVNS. CDR3 DNA sequence: TGTGCCAGCAGTGTAGCAGATTTAAAGCAGTACTTC. Protein product: CASSVADLKQYF.

J is TRBJ2-4 and V is TRBV7-9, with unresolved D. Per germline, CDR1 SEHNR and CDR2 FQNEAQ (reference sequence). The CDR3 consists of 12 residues. Trimming stripped 4 bases from V and 5 bases from J, with 6 bases between. The CDR3 protein is CASSSTENIQYF. As DNA, the CDR3 is TGTGCCAGCAGCTCTACAGAAAACATTCAGTACTTC.

The chain links TRBV4-2 to TRBJ1-6; 7 nucleotides align to TRBD1. The CDR3 contains 15 residues. The germline gives CDR1 LGHNA, CDR2 YNFKEQ. V gave up 4 bases and J gave up 10 bases; unmatched junction bases: 10. The CDR3 is CASSRRTGLESPLHF. The DNA of the CDR3 is TGTGCCAGCAGCCGCCGGACAGGTTTAGAATCACCCCTCCACTTT.

This chain uses TRBV5-1 with TRBJ1-1, with 8 bases fitting TRBD1. Per germline, CDR1 SGHRS and CDR2 YFSETQ. The CDR3 has 15 amino acids. V shed 0 bases and J 4 bases; nucleotides not matched to a gene: 5. The CDR3 protein is CASSLAQGAFTEAFF. CDR3 nucleotides: TGCGCCAGCAGCTTGGCCCAGGGGGCGTTCACTGAAGCTTTCTTT.

This clone was seen once. This chain connects TRBV3-1 (or the pseudogene TRBV3-2) to TRBJ1-2, with D uncertain. The CDR3 loop spans 12 amino acids. Trimming removed 7 bases at V and 4 bases at J, with 10 bases between. CDR1 and CDR2 (germline): LGHDT, YNNKEL (reference sequence). CDR3 sequence reads: CASNRGSYGYTF. CDR3 bases: TGTGCCAGCAACCGGGGTTCCTATGGCTACACCTTC.

The CDR3 DNA reads as TGTGCCAGCTCACGCGCCCTGGTCTACGAGCAGTACTTC. This encodes CASSRALVYEQYF. This chain connects TRBV18 to TRBJ2-7; D is undetermined. The V gene lost 4 bases and the J gene lost 3 bases, with 10 bases spanning the gap. The CDR3 covers 13 residues. Germline CDR1 and CDR2: KGHSH and LQKENI.

In its sample, this clone was seen once. V usage is TRBV7-3 and J usage is TRBJ2-5, with 7 bases matching TRBD1. Germline CDR1 is SGHTA and CDR2 is FQGTGA. V shed 5 bases, J shed 7 bases, and the junction held 7 bases outside the gene matches. The CDR3 loop spans 13 amino acids. CDR3 residues: CASSQRQGGTQYF. The CDR3 bases are TGTGCCAGCAGCCAAAGACAGGGCGGGACCCAGTACTTC.